Described below is a single T cell receptor beta chain sequence and its context. The antigen remains undetermined. These data come from a study of cytomegalovirus exposure and HLA in healthy donors. In the PCR, 60 Vbeta and 13 Jbeta primers were used. TCRdb's table, derived via immunoSEQ multiplex PCR, lists solely in-frame clones and lacks some. The sample yields some 120,000 clones, 75% to 90% seen once. This CDR3 has 13 amino acids. Germline lookup yields CDR1 SGHRS and CDR2 YFSETQ. V was pared by 0 bases and J by 4 bases, with 7 bases between. Notes on the study in general: A list of about 180 TCR beta chains associated with cytomegalovirus was given. Sequencing likely produced, as an artifact, a cluster of highly shared sequence variants. A later look showed TCR association rates differing by HLA locus, highest for DRB1 and lowest for HLA-C.

The sample consisted of PBMCs. The sequence was collected from a male donor in good health and CMV-seronegative. V and J are TRBV5-1 and TRBJ1-2; D remains unclear. CDR3: CASSLEMSYGYTF. CDR3 nucleotides: TGCGCCAGCAGCTTGGAAATGAGCTATGGCTACACCTTC.